These 24 T cell receptor beta chains originate from one sample sequenced in a study of T cell changes during pregnancy in multiple sclerosis. TCRdb's copy holds only in-frame clones and misses some; the assay was immunoSEQ multiplex PCR. Among roughly 60,000 clones listed, 90% to 95% were seen once. The material sequenced was peripheral blood, taken before pregnancy. These receptor sequences come from a female donor with multiple sclerosis, enrolled in a pregnancy study.

The chain uses TRBV7-2 and TRBJ2-3; weak D call: TRBD1 (6 bases). The CDR3 has 16 residues. Germline CDR1 reads SGHTA; CDR2 reads FQGNSA. Trimming pared 5 bases from V and 2 bases from J, leaving 17 bases between. CDR3 sequence (DNA): TGTGCCAGCAGCCTTACAGGGATTTTAGTCACAGATACGCAGTATTTT. As protein: CASSLTGILVTDTQYF. Full variable domain (missing parts from reference TRBV7-2 and TRBJ2-3): GAGVSQSPSNKVTEKGKDVELRCDPISGHTALYWYRQSLGQGLEFLIYFQGNSAPDKSGLPSDRFSAERTGGSVSTLTIQRTQQEDSAVYLCASSLTGILVTDTQYFGPGTRLTVL.

This sequence joins TRBV9 and TRBJ1-1, with D tentatively TRBD1 (5 bases). The V gene's germline CDR1 is SGDLS and CDR2 YYNGEE. CDR3 size: 14 residues. V lost 0 bases to trimming and J lost 4 bases, with 10 bases between them. The chain's CDR3 is CASSVAWGGTEAFF. The CDR3 DNA sequence: TGTGCCAGCAGCGTAGCTTGGGGGGGCACTGAAGCTTTCTTT.

The chain has TRBV12-5 and TRBJ2-7; 7 nucleotides align to TRBD1. Per germline, CDR1 LGHNT and CDR2 FRNRAP. The CDR3 loop spans 16 amino acids. V lost 0 bases, J lost 3 bases, and 8 bases stayed unmatched. The DNA of the CDR3 is TGTGCTAGTGGTTTGGTGGCAGGGGGAATGGTCTACGAGCAGTACTTC. This sequence encodes CASGLVAGGMVYEQYF. The variable domain in full, with the rest retrieved from reference TRBV12-5 and TRBJ2-7, is DARVTQTPRHKVTEMGQEVTMRCQPILGHNTVFWYRQTMMQGLELLAYFRNRAPLDDSGMPKDRFSAEMPDATLATLKIQPSEPRDSAVYFCASGLVAGGMVYEQYFGPGTRLTVT.

This rearrangement joins TRBV19 to TRBJ1-4; D ambiguous. Trimming removed 4 bases from V and 1 base from J, with 10 bases in between. This CDR3 has 15 residues. CDR1 and CDR2 from the germline V gene are LNHDA and SQIVND (reference sequence). CDR3 in amino acids: CASSNWAGTNEKLFF. CDR3 in DNA: TGTGCCAGTAGTAATTGGGCGGGAACTAATGAAAAACTGTTTTTT.

The table lists this clone with a few counts. The V and J genes are TRBV15 and TRBJ2-5; D ambiguous. Germline lookup yields CDR1 LNHNV and CDR2 YYDKDF (reference sequence). CDR3 length: 14 amino acids. The V and J ends lost 3 bases and 0 bases respectively, with 8 bases between them. CDR3 in amino acids: CATSSGVYQETQYF. The DNA for the CDR3 is TGTGCCACCAGCAGTGGAGTCTACCAAGAGACCCAGTACTTC.

The rearrangement joins TRBV5-6 to TRBJ1-2; 7 nucleotides align to TRBD1. This CDR3 contains 15 residues. Germline assignment: CDR1 SGHDT and CDR2 YYEEEE. The J segment lost 4 bases and the V segment lost 3 bases, leaving 9 bases of the junction unmatched. CDR3 coding DNA: TGTGCCAGCAGCTACGTTAGGAGGGACAGCTATGGCTACACCTTC. This sequence encodes CASSYVRRDSYGYTF.

V gene TRBV7-2 combines with J gene TRBJ1-1; 8 positions agree with TRBD1. The CDR3 length is 13 residues. Trimming removed 5 bases from V and 9 bases from J; junction bases left unmatched: 8. Germline V gene sequence: CDR1 SGHTA, CDR2 FQGNSA. The CDR3 protein is CASSPGQVGKAFF. The CDR3 DNA is TGTGCCAGCAGCCCGGGACAGGTAGGAAAAGCTTTCTTT.

For the CDR3, the DNA is TGCGCCAGCAGCCAAGTTGGCTCCAGGGGGCGGCACGAGCAGTACTTC. Translated: CASSQVGSRGRHEQYF. This chain links TRBV4-3 with TRBJ2-7; 8 bases fit TRBD1. Trimming removed 1 base from V and 5 bases from J; junction bases left unmatched: 10. The CDR3 has 16 residues. Looked up from germline, CDR1 is LGHNA and CDR2 is YSLEER.

The J gene is TRBJ1-4, the V gene TRBV6-6; 8 bases are a match to TRBD1. The CDR3 has 14 amino acids. V lost 6 bases to trimming and J lost 8 bases; unmatched junction nucleotides: 8. Germline V gene lookup returns CDR1 MNHNY and CDR2 SVGAGI (reference sequence). The CDR3 DNA reads as TGTGCCAGCAGCACCGACAGGGGCCGGGAAAAACTGTTTTTT. It is translated as CASSTDRGREKLFF.

The chain carries TRBV7-9 and TRBJ2-7, with 7 bases aligning to TRBD1. V lost 3 bases, J lost 1 base, and 6 bases stayed unmatched. There are 15 residues in the CDR3. The germline gives CDR1 SEHNR, CDR2 FQNEAQ (reference sequence). CDR3 coding DNA: TGTGCCAGCAGCTTTACAGGGGCGAATTCCTACGAGCAGTACTTC. It is translated as CASSFTGANSYEQYF.

The chain is built from TRBV7-9 and TRBJ1-2; TRBD1 matches at 7 bases. Germline-derived CDR1 and CDR2 are SEHNR and FQNEAQ (reference sequence). The CDR3 loop spans 16 amino acids. V gave up 2 bases and J gave up 0 bases; unmatched junction bases: 6. The CDR3 protein is CASSLSSGTANYGYTF. The CDR3 nucleotides are TGTGCCAGCAGCTTATCATCAGGGACAGCTAACTATGGCTACACCTTC.

The chain carries TRBV7-2 and TRBJ1-2; 11 bases agree with TRBD1. Germline CDR1 and CDR2: SGHTA and FQGNSA. The V segment lost 6 bases and the J segment 6 bases; nucleotides outside the gene matches: 15. This CDR3 is built from 17 residues. The CDR3 is CASRHSSSGTGGHGYTF. The DNA for the CDR3 is TGTGCCAGCAGACATAGCTCTTCCGGGACAGGGGGTCATGGCTACACCTTC.

J is TRBJ2-1 and V is TRBV29-1, with a tentative D call TRBD1 (6 bases). V lost 2 bases to trimming and J lost 4 bases, with 15 bases between them. There are 15 residues in the CDR3. Germline V gene lookup returns CDR1 SQVTM and CDR2 ANQGSEA. CDR3 in DNA: TGCAGCGTTGAAACACAGGGTAGCCTTTACAATGAGCAGTTCTTC. Translating gives CSVETQGSLYNEQFF.

The V and J genes are TRBV19 and TRBJ2-6; possible D gene TRBD2, 5 bases. The germline V gene encodes CDR1 LNHDA and CDR2 SQIVND (reference sequence). V was pared by 3 bases and J by 0 bases, with 12 bases between. The CDR3 length is 17 residues. The CDR3 loop reads CASSIWTGNSGANVLTF. The CDR3 DNA sequence: TGTGCCAGTAGTATCTGGACGGGAAACTCTGGGGCCAACGTCCTGACTTTC.

The chain recombines TRBV6-5 with TRBJ1-2; TRBD1 agrees at 7 bases. Germline CDR1 and CDR2: MNHEY and SVGAGI. V dropped 6 bases and J dropped 2; count of bases not matched to a gene: 3. The CDR3 extends over 13 amino acids. CDR3 in DNA: TGTGCCAGCAGGTGGGACAGCAACTATGGCTACACCTTC. Its protein is CASRWDSNYGYTF.

The chain couples TRBV7-6 to TRBJ2-7, with D possibly TRBD1 on 6 matching bases. CDR3 length: 14 residues. Germline assignment: CDR1 SGHVS and CDR2 FNYEAQ. Trimming shortened V by 5 bases and J by 6 bases, and 17 bases separated the two germline ends. The CDR3 region is CASSLNRDVGEQYF. CDR3 bases: TGTGCCAGCAGCCTAAACAGGGACGTAGGCGAGCAGTACTTC.

This chain uses TRBV12-5 with TRBJ1-1; weak D call: TRBD1 (5 bases). Germline V gene data show CDR1 as LGHNT and CDR2 as FRNRAP. The V end lost 5 bases, the J end lost 0 bases, and 10 bases lay between the germline ends. CDR3 length equals 14 residues. The CDR3 DNA is TGTGCTAGTGGTATACGGGACTTGAACACTGAAGCTTTCTTT. Translated: CASGIRDLNTEAFF.

V gene TRBV19 combines with J gene TRBJ1-2; no clear D. The germline gives CDR1 LNHDA, CDR2 SQIVND (reference sequence). The CDR3 covers 17 residues. Deletions cut 6 bases from V and 0 bases from J, with 20 bases between. The CDR3 loop reads CASRSSVEGRANYGYTF. The CDR3, as DNA: TGTGCCAGTAGATCTTCGGTGGAGGGCCGAGCTAACTATGGCTACACCTTC.

The V gene is TRBV6-6, the J gene TRBJ2-5, with D possibly matching TRBD1 (5 bases). Trimming removed 2 bases at V and 7 bases at J, with 11 bases between. Germline CDR1 is MNHNY and CDR2 is SVGAGI (reference sequence). This CDR3 region has 13 residues. The CDR3 region is CASSYPPGLTQYF. The CDR3, as DNA: TGTGCCAGCAGTTACCCCCCAGGGTTGACCCAGTACTTC.

The chain combines TRBV4-2 with TRBJ1-5; D uncertain. V was trimmed by 0 bases and J by 6 bases, leaving 12 bases between them. CDR1 and CDR2 from the germline V gene are LGHNA and YNFKEQ. The CDR3 spans 15 residues. In DNA form, the CDR3 reads TGTGCCAGCAGCCAAGACTTCGTGGGAGGTCAGCCCCAGCATTTT. It specifies CASSQDFVGGQPQHF.

This chain joins TRBV30 and TRBJ1-1, with D possibly matching TRBD1 (5 bases). CDR1 and CDR2 from the germline V gene are GTSNPN and SVGIG (reference sequence). The CDR3 extends over 13 amino acids. The ends were cut back, 1 base at V and 1 base at J, with 7 bases in the middle. The CDR3 sequence: CAWSGGWNTEAFF. The CDR3 bases are TGTGCCTGGAGTGGGGGCTGGAACACTGAAGCTTTCTTT.

For the CDR3, the DNA is TGTGCCAGCAGTTTGGGGGGTAGCGGGGCTCCCTACGAGCAGTACTTC. Encoded protein: CASSLGGSGAPYEQYF. This rearrangement joins TRBV28 to TRBJ2-7, with TRBD2 identical over 8 bases. Germline CDR1 is MDHEN and CDR2 is SYDVKM. There are 16 residues in the CDR3. Trimming took 3 bases from V and 2 from J; bases not matched to a gene: 9.

DNA for the CDR3: TGTGCCAGCAGCTTATTGGATCTCCCGCGGGGTTACGCTTTCTTT. It codes for CASSLLDLPRGYAFF. The chain joins TRBV7-2 to TRBJ1-1, with D uncertain. Germline CDR1 and CDR2: SGHTA and FQGNSA. This CDR3 is built from 15 residues. With 2 bases removed from V and 11 bases from J, the gap between germline ends came to 21 bases.

The gene calls are TRBV10-3 and TRBJ2-7; 7 bases agree with TRBD1. V lost 7 bases and J lost 5; bases outside the gene matches: 8. The CDR3 is 13 amino acids. Germline V gene lookup returns CDR1 ENHRY and CDR2 SYGVKD. The CDR3 coding sequence is TGTGCCATCAAAGGCGAGGGGGCCAACGAGCAGTACTTC. Translating gives CAIKGEGANEQYF.